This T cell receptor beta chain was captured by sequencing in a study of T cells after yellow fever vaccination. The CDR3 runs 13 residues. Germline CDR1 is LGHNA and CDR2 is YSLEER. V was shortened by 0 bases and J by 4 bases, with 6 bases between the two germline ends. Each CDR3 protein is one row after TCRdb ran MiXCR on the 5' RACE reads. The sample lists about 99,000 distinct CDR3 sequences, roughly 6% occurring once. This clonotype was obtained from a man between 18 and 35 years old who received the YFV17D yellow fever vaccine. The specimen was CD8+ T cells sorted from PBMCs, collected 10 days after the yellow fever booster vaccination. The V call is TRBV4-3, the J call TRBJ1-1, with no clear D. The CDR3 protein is CASSQDLGTEAFF. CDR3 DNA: TGCGCCAGCAGCCAAGATTTAGGCACTGAAGCTTTCTTT.